Listed here are 4 T cell receptor beta chains from one sample, sequenced in a study of beta chain features in type 1 diabetes. Expressed TCRB transcripts were sequenced, since all the RNA that had been isolated was reverse transcribed. Here immunoSEQ multiplex PCR was the method, and the copy in TCRdb shows in-frame clones only, minus some. The sample contains 250,000 to 350,000 clones, 14% of which appear only once. For these TCRs, the target antigens are not known. General study findings and limits: There was a moderate but significant shortening of TCRB CDR3s in all four CD4+ subsets of Type 1 diabetes patients.

The source material was naive CD4+ T cells from blood. The receptors were sampled from a man between 25 and 39 years old with type 1 diabetes.

This clone turned up a few times. The chain has TRBV5-1 and TRBJ2-1; 9 bases fit TRBD2. Germline-derived CDR1 and CDR2 are SGHRS and YFSETQ. The CDR3 is 17 residues long. V was pared by 2 bases and J by 4 bases, with 10 bases of the junction left unmatched. CDR3 sequence: CASSFRLADTLYNEQFF. DNA for the CDR3: TGCGCCAGCAGCTTTCGACTAGCGGATACTTTGTACAATGAGCAGTTCTTC.

A few counts support this clone. The chain links TRBV2 to TRBJ2-2; D uncertain. The CDR3 length is 12 residues. Germline V gene lookup returns CDR1 SNHLY and CDR2 FYNNEI. Trimming removed 6 bases from V and 5 bases from J, with 7 bases in between. The CDR3 protein is CASRYLTGELFF. DNA of the CDR3: TGTGCCAGCAGATACTTGACCGGGGAGCTGTTTTTT.

This sequence joins TRBV6-6 and TRBJ2-1; TRBD2 matches 7 bases. J was trimmed by 4 bases and V by 6 bases; bases with no gene match: 9. Per germline, CDR1 MNHNY and CDR2 SVGAGI (reference sequence). The CDR3 covers 15 residues. CDR3 residues: CASRESGEQYNEQFF. The DNA for the CDR3 is TGTGCCAGCAGAGAAAGCGGGGAGCAGTACAATGAGCAGTTCTTC.

This clone was seen more than once but under ten times. J is TRBJ2-1 and V is TRBV7-9, with 10 bases matching TRBD2. This CDR3 comprises 15 residues. Looked up from germline, CDR1 is SEHNR and CDR2 is FQNEAQ (reference sequence). V lost 6 bases and J lost 7; bases outside the gene matches: 9. CDR3 nucleotides: TGTGCCAGCAGTTCTGGACTAGCGGACACGAATGAGCAGTTCTTC. Translated, it gives CASSSGLADTNEQFF.